Sequencing of this T cell receptor beta chain was carried out in a study of blood T cell repertoires in COVID-19. Study summary: Donors in the United States, Italy and Spain gave samples during acute or convalescent COVID-19. In each case, the material was cDNA or gDNA derived from T cells, B-cell-depleted T cells, or PBMCs.

The table came from immunoSEQ multiplex PCR; TCRdb's copy has only in-frame clones and leaves some out. The sample holds approximately 10,000 clones, approximately 89% seen once. The CDR3 has 17 amino acids. V was trimmed by 2 bases and J by 7 bases, leaving 22 bases between them. CDR1 is SGDLS and CDR2 is YYNGEE in the germline V gene. The TCR was taken from a human donor in a cohort sampled during active COVID-19. The chain has TRBV9 and TRBJ1-3; D remains ambiguous. Material for sequencing was peripheral blood. The chain's CDR3 is CASSVQPGLPGSNTIYF. The CDR3 region has the DNA TGTGCCAGCAGCGTCCAGCCCGGGCTGCCGGGGAGCAACACCATATATTTT.